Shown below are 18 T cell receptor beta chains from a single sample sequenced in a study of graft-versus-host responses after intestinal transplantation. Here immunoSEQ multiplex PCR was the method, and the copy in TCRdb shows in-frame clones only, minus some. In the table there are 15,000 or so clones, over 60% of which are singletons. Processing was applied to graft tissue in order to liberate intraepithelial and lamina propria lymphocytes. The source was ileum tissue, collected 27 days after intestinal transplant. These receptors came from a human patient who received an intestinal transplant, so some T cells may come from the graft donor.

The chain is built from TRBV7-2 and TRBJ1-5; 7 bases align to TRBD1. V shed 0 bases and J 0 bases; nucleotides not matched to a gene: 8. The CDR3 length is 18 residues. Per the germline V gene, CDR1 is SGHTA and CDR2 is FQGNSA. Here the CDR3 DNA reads TGTGCCAGCAGCTTAGCAGGGGGCCCTCCCTATAGCAATCAGCCCCAGCATTTT. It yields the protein CASSLAGGPPYSNQPQHF. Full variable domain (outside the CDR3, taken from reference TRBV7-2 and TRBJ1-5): GAGVSQSPSNKVTEKGKDVELRCDPISGHTALYWYRQSLGQGLEFLIYFQGNSAPDKSGLPSDRFSAERTGGSVSTLTIQRTQQEDSAVYLCASSLAGGPPYSNQPQHFGDGTRLSIL.

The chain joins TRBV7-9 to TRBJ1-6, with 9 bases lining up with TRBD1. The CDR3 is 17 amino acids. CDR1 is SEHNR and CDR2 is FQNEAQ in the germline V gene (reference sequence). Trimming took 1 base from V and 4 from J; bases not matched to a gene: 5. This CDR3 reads CASSLGGQGGYNSPLHF. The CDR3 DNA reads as TGTGCCAGCAGCTTAGGGGGACAGGGAGGATATAATTCACCCCTCCACTTT.

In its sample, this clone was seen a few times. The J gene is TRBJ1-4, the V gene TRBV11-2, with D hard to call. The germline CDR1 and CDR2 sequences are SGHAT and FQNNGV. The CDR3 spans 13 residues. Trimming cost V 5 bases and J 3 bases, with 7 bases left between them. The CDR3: CASSPFANEKLFF. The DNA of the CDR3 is TGTGCCAGCAGCCCCTTTGCTAATGAAAAACTGTTTTTT. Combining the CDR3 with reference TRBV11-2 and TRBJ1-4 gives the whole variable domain EAGVAQSPRYKIIEKRQSVAFWCNPISGHATLYWYQQILGQGPKLLIQFQNNGVVDDSQLPKDRFSAERLKGVDSTLKIQPAKLEDSAVYLCASSPFANEKLFFGSGTQLSVL.

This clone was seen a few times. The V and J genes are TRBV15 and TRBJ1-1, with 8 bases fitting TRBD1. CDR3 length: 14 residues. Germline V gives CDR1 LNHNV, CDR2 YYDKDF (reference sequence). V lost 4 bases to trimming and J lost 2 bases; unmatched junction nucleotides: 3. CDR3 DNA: TGTGCCACCAGCATTGACAGGGGCAACACTGAAGCTTTCTTT. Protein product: CATSIDRGNTEAFF.

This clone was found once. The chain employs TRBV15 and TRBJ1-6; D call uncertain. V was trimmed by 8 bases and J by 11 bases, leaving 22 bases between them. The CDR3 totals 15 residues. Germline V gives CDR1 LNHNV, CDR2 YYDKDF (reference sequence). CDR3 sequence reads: CATAASGNGSPPLHF. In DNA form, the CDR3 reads TGTGCCACCGCCGCAAGCGGGAATGGTAGCCCACCCCTCCACTTT.

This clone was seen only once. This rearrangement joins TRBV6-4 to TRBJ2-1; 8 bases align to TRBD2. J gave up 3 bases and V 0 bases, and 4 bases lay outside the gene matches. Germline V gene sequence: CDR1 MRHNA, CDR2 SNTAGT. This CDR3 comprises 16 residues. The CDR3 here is CASSDSSGGGYNEQFF. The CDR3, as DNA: TGTGCCAGCAGTGACTCAAGCGGGGGTGGCTACAATGAGCAGTTCTTC.

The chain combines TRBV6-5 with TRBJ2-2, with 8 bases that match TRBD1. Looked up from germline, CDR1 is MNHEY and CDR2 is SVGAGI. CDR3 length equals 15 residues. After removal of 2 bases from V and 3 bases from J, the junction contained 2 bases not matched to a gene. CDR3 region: CASSYNRGDTGELFF. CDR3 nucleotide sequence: TGTGCCAGCAGTTACAACAGGGGGGACACCGGGGAGCTGTTTTTT.

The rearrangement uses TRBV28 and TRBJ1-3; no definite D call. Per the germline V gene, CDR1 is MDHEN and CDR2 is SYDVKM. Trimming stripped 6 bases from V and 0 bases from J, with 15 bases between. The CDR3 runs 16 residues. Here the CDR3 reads CASRTGGLHSGNTIYF. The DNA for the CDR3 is TGTGCCAGCAGAACGGGTGGCCTCCACTCTGGAAACACCATATATTTT.

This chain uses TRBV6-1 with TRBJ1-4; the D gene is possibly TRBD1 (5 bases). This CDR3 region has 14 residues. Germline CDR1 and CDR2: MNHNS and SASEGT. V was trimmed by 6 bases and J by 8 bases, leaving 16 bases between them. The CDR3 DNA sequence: TGTGCCAGCAGGGGGGAGGCCCGGGGGGAAAAACTGTTTTTT. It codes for CASRGEARGEKLFF.

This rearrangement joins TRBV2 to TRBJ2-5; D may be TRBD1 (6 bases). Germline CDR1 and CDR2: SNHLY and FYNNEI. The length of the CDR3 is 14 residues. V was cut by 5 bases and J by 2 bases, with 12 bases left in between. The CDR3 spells CASSQQGPQETQYF. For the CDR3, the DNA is TGTGCCAGCAGTCAGCAGGGGCCTCAAGAGACCCAGTACTTC.

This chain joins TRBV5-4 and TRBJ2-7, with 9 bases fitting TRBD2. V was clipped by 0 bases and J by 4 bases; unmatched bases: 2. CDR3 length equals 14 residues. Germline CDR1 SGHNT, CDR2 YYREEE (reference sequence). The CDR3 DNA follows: TGTGCCAGCAGCTTGGGAGCGGGGGGTTACGAGCAGTACGTC. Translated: CASSLGAGGYEQYV.

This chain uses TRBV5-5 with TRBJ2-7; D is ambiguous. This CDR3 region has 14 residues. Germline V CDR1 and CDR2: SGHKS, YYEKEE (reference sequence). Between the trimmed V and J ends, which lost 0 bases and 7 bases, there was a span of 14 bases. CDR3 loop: CASSLEADVGEQYV. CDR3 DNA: TGTGCCAGCAGCTTGGAGGCAGACGTCGGGGAGCAGTACGTC.

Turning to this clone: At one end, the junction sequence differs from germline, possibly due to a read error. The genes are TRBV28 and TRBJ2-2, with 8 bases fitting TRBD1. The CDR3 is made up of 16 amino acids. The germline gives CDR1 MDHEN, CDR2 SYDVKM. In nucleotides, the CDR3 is TGTGCCAGCAGCCCCGGGACAGGCGCGAACACCAGGGAGCTGTTTTTT. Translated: CASSPGTGANTRELFF.

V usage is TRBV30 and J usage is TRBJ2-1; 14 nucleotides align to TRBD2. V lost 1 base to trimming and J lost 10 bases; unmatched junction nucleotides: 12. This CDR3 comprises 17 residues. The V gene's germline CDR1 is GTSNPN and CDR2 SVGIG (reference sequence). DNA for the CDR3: TGTGCCTGGAGTGGCCCCCCGACTAGCGGGGGGGCCTACGAGCAGTTCTTC. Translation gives CAWSGPPTSGGAYEQFF.

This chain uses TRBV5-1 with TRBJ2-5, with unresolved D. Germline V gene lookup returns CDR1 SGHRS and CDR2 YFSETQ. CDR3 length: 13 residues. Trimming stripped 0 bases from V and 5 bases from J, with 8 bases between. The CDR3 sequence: CASSLGEVETQYF. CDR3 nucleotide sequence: TGCGCCAGCAGCTTGGGAGAGGTGGAGACCCAGTACTTC.

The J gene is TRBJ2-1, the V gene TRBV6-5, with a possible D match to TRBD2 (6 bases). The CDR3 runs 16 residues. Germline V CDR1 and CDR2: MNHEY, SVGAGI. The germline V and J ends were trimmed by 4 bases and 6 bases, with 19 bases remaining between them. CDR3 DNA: TGTGCCAGCAGTTCCTACCCCCCGGGAGAGAGCAATGAGCAGTTCTTC. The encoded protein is CASSSYPPGESNEQFF.

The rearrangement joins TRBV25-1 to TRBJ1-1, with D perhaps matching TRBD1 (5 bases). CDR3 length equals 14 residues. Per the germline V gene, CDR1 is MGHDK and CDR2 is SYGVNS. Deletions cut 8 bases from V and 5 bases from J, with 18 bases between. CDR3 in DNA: TGTGCCAGCGGCCAACCCGGGGGTGGGACTGAAGCTTTCTTT. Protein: CASGQPGGGTEAFF.

CDR3 sequence reads: CASSDRGYEQYV. The CDR3 nucleotides are TGTGCCAGCAGCGACAGGGGCTACGAGCAGTACGTC. The chain recombines TRBV21-1 with TRBJ2-7; the table names TRBD1, a call not compared with the DNA. TRBV21-1 is marked as a pseudogene. The CDR3 has 12 residues.